A single sample gave rise to the 2 T cell receptor beta chains below, sequenced in a study of T cell changes during pregnancy in multiple sclerosis. Clones were sequenced by immunoSEQ multiplex PCR, and TCRdb holds only the in-frame ones, with some missing. The table shows 35,000 to 50,000 clones, with 75% to 95% occurring only once. The sequencing here drew on CD4+ T cells from peripheral blood mononuclear cells, taken after pregnancy. These receptors were obtained from a female donor in good health, enrolled as a control in a pregnancy study.

The chain couples TRBV12-2 to TRBJ2-1; the table's TRBD2 call for D was not verified on the DNA. TRBV12-2 is deemed a pseudogene. The CDR3 is 16 amino acids. The CDR3 DNA follows: TGTGCAAGTCGCTTAGCGATAGCGCCTCACTACAATGAGCAGTTCTTC. It translates to CASRLAIAPHYNEQFF.

In nucleotides, the CDR3 is TGTGCCAGCAGCGCCGGGACAGGGCGTTCCGGGGAGCTGTTTTTT. Amino acids: CASSAGTGRSGELFF. The chain links TRBV9 to TRBJ2-2; 9 bases align to TRBD1. With V trimmed by 3 bases and J by 6 bases, 6 bases remained unmatched. From germline, CDR1 is SGDLS and CDR2 YYNGEE. This CDR3 contains 15 residues.